Included here is one TCR beta chain sequence, with context. The data are from a study of CD8+ T cells in alopecia areata. The CDR3 spans 11 residues. The V and J ends lost 3 bases and 5 bases respectively, with 5 bases between them. From germline, CDR1 is MGHDK and CDR2 SYGVNS. Sequencing used cDNA as its template, made by extracting RNA and reverse transcribing it. Assay: immunoSEQ multiplex PCR; the TCRdb copy retains only in-frame clones and omits some. This sample carries roughly 140,000 clones, roughly 58% of them seen once, and the ten largest clones take 36%. This sequence joins TRBV25-1 and TRBJ2-7; D is unresolved. The specimen sequenced was CD8+ T cells sorted from blood. This sequence originates from a human donor in good health. The CDR3 DNA is TGTGCCAGCAGTGAGTCAGACGAGCAGTACTTC. Translating it yields CASSESDEQYF.